This TCR beta chain originates from a study of T cell responses to AZD1222 COVID-19 vaccine. Profiling relied on immunoSEQ multiplex PCR, and the TCRdb table lists in-frame clones only, not all of them. The sample lists more than 150,000 clones, around 90% seen once, with 1.5% to 2% in the top ten. The germline CDR1 and CDR2 sequences are SEHNR and FQNEAQ (reference sequence). This CDR3 has 14 residues. With 5 bases clipped from V and 10 bases from J, the junction kept 10 bases outside the gene matches. Sequenced here: peripheral blood, sampled 28 days after the second AZD1222 dose. The origin of this receptor is an adult who received the AZD1222 COVID-19 vaccine. This chain joins TRBV7-9 and TRBJ1-1; 10 nucleotides line up with TRBD1. The CDR3, as DNA: TGTGCCAGCAGCCCGGGACAGGGGACTCTGTCAGCTTTCTTT. It translates to CASSPGQGTLSAFF.